This note documents a single T cell receptor (beta chain) sequence. Its specificity is unknown. The time point is: sample taken at primary tumor resection. Unsorted whole RNA of tumor, nontumor lung or frozen PBMC was sequenced. Untreated early-stage non-small cell lung cancer patients, 70 to 85 in total, were the donors. Via MiXCR, TCRdb re-called the 5' RACE reads, giving one row per CDR3 protein. The sample carries more than 80,000 distinct CDR3 sequences, approximately 12% recorded once. The V end lost 4 bases, the J end lost 6 bases, and 16 bases lay between the germline ends. This CDR3 has 15 amino acids. The germline gives CDR1 SGHAT, CDR2 FQNNGV. The sample is drawn from a study of spatial heterogeneity in lung cancer. Study findings and constraints: Detection of ubiquitous tumor TCRs in blood was higher at resection than follow-up.

This material consisted of PBMCs, taken at surgery. The chain couples TRBV11-2 to TRBJ2-4; D possibly matches TRBD1 or TRBD2 (5 bases each). The source of this sequence is a male donor with early-stage non-small cell lung cancer. This CDR3 is CASSSQGNGGNIQYF. The CDR3 bases are TGTGCCAGCAGCTCGCAGGGTAACGGAGGAAACATTCAGTACTTC.